Listed below are T cell receptor beta chains from one sample, sequenced in a study of long-term antiretroviral therapy in people with HIV. Some clones are missing from TCRdb's copy, which holds only in-frame ones; the method was immunoSEQ multiplex PCR. This sample has 40,000 to 50,000 clones, with roughly 93% found just once. The sequencing here drew on unsorted PBMCs, taken 9 to 9.5 years after starting antiretroviral therapy. The receptor source for this set is a young man with HIV. The CDR3 runs from the conserved cysteine through the conserved F or W. The D gene is left open where the match is weak. Not all rows give a size; the values are once, few, many and, for expanded clones, a class.

j_call,clone_size,v_call,cdr3_length,d_call,cdr3_aa,cdr3_nt
TRBJ2-5,once,TRBV28,15,.,CASSKPWTAQETQYF,TGTGCCAGCAGTAAACCTTGGACAGCACAAGAGACCCAGTACTTC
TRBJ2-3,.,TRBV10-2,14,.,CATLGGRLSDTQYF,TGCGCCACCCTGGGTGGGAGGTTGTCAGATACGCAGTATTTT
TRBJ2-7,.,TRBV9,16,.,CASSVSGGAGDYEQYF,TGTGCCAGCAGCGTATCAGGGGGGGCAGGGGACTACGAGCAGTACTTC
TRBJ1-2,.,TRBV7-9,13,.,CASSLVEGNGYTF,TGTGCCAGCAGCTTAGTAGAGGGGAACGGCTACACCTTC
TRBJ1-6,.,TRBV16,15,.,CASRPGGADHSPLHF,TGTGCCAGCCGCCCCGGAGGGGCGGATCATTCACCCCTCCACTTT
TRBJ2-1,.,TRBV4-1,15,TRBD1,CASSSGTGRRNEQFF,TGCGCCAGCAGCTCCGGGACAGGGAGGCGCAATGAGCAGTTCTTC
TRBJ2-1,.,TRBV7-3,13,.,CASSATQNNEQFF,TGTGCCAGCAGCGCCACTCAAAACAATGAGCAGTTCTTC
TRBJ2-2,.,TRBV5-6,15,TRBD1,CASSWGTANTGELFF,TGTGCCAGCAGCTGGGGGACAGCGAACACCGGGGAGCTGTTTTTT
TRBJ1-2,.,TRBV28,15,.,CASSWAARADYGYTF,TGTGCCAGCAGTTGGGCAGCCAGGGCGGACTATGGCTACACCTTC
TRBJ2-1,.,TRBV13,16,TRBD2,CASSESIAGLNHEQFF,TGTGCCAGCAGCGAGTCAATAGCGGGGCTTAACCATGAGCAGTTCTTC
TRBJ1-3,.,TRBV28,15,.,CASSAAGTTGNTIYF,TGTGCCAGCAGTGCCGCCGGGACAACGGGAAACACCATATATTTT
TRBJ1-6,once,TRBV27,17,TRBD1,CASSLSGGQGWNSPLHF,TGTGCCAGCAGTTTATCGGGGGGACAGGGATGGAATTCACCTCTCCACTTT
TRBJ1-5,.,TRBV6-5,15,.,CASSYNRAPNQPQHF,TGTGCCAGCAGTTACAACAGGGCGCCCAATCAGCCCCAGCATTTT
TRBJ2-5,.,TRBV6-6,12,.,CASSYPKETQYF,TGTGCCAGCAGTTACCCTAAAGAGACCCAGTACTTC
TRBJ2-5,.,TRBV4-1,14,.,CASSHGVFRAPQYF,TGCGCCAGCAGCCATGGGGTATTTCGGGCCCCCCAGTACTTC
TRBJ2-6,.,TRBV6-5,13,.,CASRLVEANVLTF,TGTGCCAGCAGATTAGTTGAGGCCAACGTCCTGACTTTC
TRBJ1-2,.,TRBV5-5,14,.,CASSLEWGAVGYTF,TGTGCCAGCAGCTTGGAATGGGGGGCCGTGGGCTACACCTTC
TRBJ1-5,.,TRBV18,13,.,CASSPKGDQPQHF,TGTGCCAGCTCACCCAAGGGCGATCAGCCCCAGCATTTT
TRBJ1-1,.,TRBV5-4,13,.,CASSTGPNTEAFF,TGTGCCAGCAGCACGGGCCCGAACACTGAAGCTTTCTTT
TRBJ1-5,.,TRBV19,18,TRBD1,CASSIGSGTAYSNQPQHF,TGTGCCAGTAGTATAGGATCCGGGACAGCGTATAGCAATCAGCCCCAGCATTTT
TRBJ1-1,.,TRBV25-1,15,.,CASSDYRDGNTEAFF,TGTGCCAGCAGTGATTATCGGGACGGGAACACTGAAGCTTTCTTT
TRBJ1-2,.,TRBV18,16,.,CASSDSGDKEGYGYTF,TGTGCCAGCTCCGATTCCGGGGACAAAGAAGGCTATGGCTACACCTTC
TRBJ2-5,.,TRBV6-6,14,.,CASTFTEPQETQYF,TGTGCCAGCACGTTCACTGAACCTCAAGAGACCCAGTACTTC
TRBJ2-3,.,TRBV7-9,12,.,CASSRVTDTQYF,TGTGCCAGCAGCCGGGTCACAGATACGCAGTATTTT
TRBJ1-1,.,TRBV12-5,14,.,CASGLVGTNTEAFF,TGTGCTAGTGGTTTGGTAGGAACGAACACTGAAGCTTTCTTT
TRBJ1-5,.,TRBV10-2,17,.,CASSESAQPQNNQPQHF,TGCGCCAGCAGTGAGTCGGCGCAACCGCAAAACAATCAGCCCCAGCATTTT
TRBJ1-2,few,TRBV2,14,.,CASARLTDSYGYTF,TGTGCCAGCGCCCGGCTGACAGATAGCTATGGCTACACCTTC
TRBJ1-5,.,TRBV6-1,15,TRBD1,CASSEADRVGLPQHF,TGTGCCAGCAGTGAAGCTGACAGGGTGGGCTTGCCCCAGCATTTT
TRBJ1-5,.,TRBV5-6,13,.,CASSSGAGTPQHF,TGTGCCAGCAGCTCCGGGGCCGGAACGCCCCAGCATTTT
TRBJ1-2,.,TRBV19,14,.,CASSITPGFYGYTF,TGTGCCAGTAGTATTACTCCAGGGTTCTATGGCTACACCTTC
TRBJ2-3,.,TRBV7-3,15,TRBD1,CASSLGGQGVNTQYF,TGTGCCAGCAGCTTAGGGGGACAGGGTGTAAATACGCAGTATTTT
TRBJ2-1,.,TRBV5-1,14,TRBD1,CASRSPDRMNEQFF,TGCGCCAGCCGATCACCGGACAGGATGAATGAGCAGTTCTTC
TRBJ1-1,.,TRBV14,12,.,CASSQALAEAFF,TGTGCCAGCAGCCAAGCGCTCGCTGAAGCTTTCTTT
TRBJ1-2,.,TRBV6-6,13,.,CASSPPGTTGYTF,TGTGCCAGCAGTCCCCCCGGGACAACTGGCTACACCTTC
TRBJ2-1,.,TRBV6-5,16,.,CASSYLLGLYPNEQFF,TGTGCCAGCAGTTACCTATTGGGACTGTACCCGAATGAGCAGTTCTTC
TRBJ1-5,.,TRBV6-1,13,.,CATTEYWNQPQHF,TGTGCCACCACAGAGTATTGGAATCAGCCCCAGCATTTT
TRBJ2-3,.,TRBV18,17,.,CASTDSQGHPGADTQYF,TGTGCCAGCACAGACTCGCAGGGACACCCTGGGGCAGATACGCAGTATTTT
TRBJ2-7,.,TRBV28,14,TRBD1,CASSLWDRRYEQYF,TGTGCCAGCAGTTTGTGGGACAGAAGGTACGAGCAGTACTTC
TRBJ2-1,.,TRBV19,14,.,CASRANWDYNEQFF,TGTGCCAGTAGGGCGAATTGGGACTACAATGAGCAGTTCTTC
TRBJ2-7,.,TRBV28,15,.,CASSHMVADSYEQYF,TGTGCCAGCAGCCATATGGTGGCAGACTCCTACGAGCAGTACTTC
TRBJ2-7,.,TRBV19,8,.,CASSMQYF,TGTGCCAGTAGTATGCAGTACTTC
TRBJ1-6,.,TRBV28,13,.,CASSFPSNSPLHF,TGTGCCAGCAGTTTTCCCTCAAATTCACCCCTCCACTTT
TRBJ1-5,few,TRBV4-1,17,TRBD1,CASSQFPNRDRDQPQHF,TGCGCCAGCAGCCAGTTTCCTAACCGGGACAGGGATCAGCCCCAGCATTTT
TRBJ2-5,.,TRBV5-1,15,.,CASSLDPGSQETQYF,TGCGCCAGCAGCTTGGACCCGGGAAGCCAAGAGACCCAGTACTTC
TRBJ2-7,.,TRBV6-1,15,TRBD1,CASTYLDRGPNEQYF,TGTGCCAGCACCTATCTTGACAGGGGGCCGAACGAGCAGTACTTC
TRBJ2-1,.,TRBV10-1,15,.,CASSETALRYNEQFF,TGCGCCAGCAGTGAGACAGCCCTGAGATACAATGAGCAGTTCTTC
TRBJ1-5,.,TRBV6-1,14,.,CASILVPEDQPQHF,TGTGCCAGCATACTAGTACCGGAGGATCAGCCCCAGCATTTT
TRBJ2-3,.,TRBV10-3,13,.,CAFRLEGTDTQYF,TGTGCCTTCCGACTAGAAGGAACAGATACGCAGTATTTT
TRBJ2-3,.,TRBV29-1,14,TRBD1,CSVEVVGQGDTQYF,TGCAGCGTTGAAGTTGTAGGACAGGGAGATACGCAGTATTTT
TRBJ1-1,.,TRBV19,17,TRBD1,CASSMFWDSQGNTEAFF,TGTGCCAGTAGTATGTTTTGGGACAGTCAGGGGAACACTGAAGCTTTCTTT
TRBJ1-1,once,TRBV29-1,13,.,CSVVEGMNTEAFF,TGCAGCGTTGTCGAGGGAATGAACACTGAAGCTTTCTTT
TRBJ2-7,.,TRBV5-4,16,.,CASSSSWDPDSYEQYF,TGTGCCAGCAGCTCGTCTTGGGACCCAGACTCCTACGAGCAGTACTTC
TRBJ1-6,.,TRBV6-1,15,.,CASSTQRGDNSPLHF,TGTGCCAGCAGTACCCAGCGGGGGGACAATTCACCCCTCCACTTT
TRBJ1-2,.,TRBV2,13,.,CASTPDRSYGYTF,TGTGCCAGCACCCCCGACAGGAGCTATGGCTACACCTTC
TRBJ1-5,.,TRBV6-5,13,.,CASSYYSNQPQHF,TGTGCCAGCAGTTACTATAGCAATCAGCCCCAGCATTTT
TRBJ1-1,.,TRBV10-3,12,.,CARAVLYTEAFF,TGTGCACGGGCAGTTCTATACACTGAAGCTTTCTTT
TRBJ1-1,.,TRBV7-2,13,.,CASRGLGNTEAFF,TGTGCCAGCAGGGGGTTGGGGAACACTGAAGCTTTCTTT